These T cell receptor beta chains were read from a single sample in a study of T cell repertoires in cytomegalovirus infection. No antigen has been assigned to these receptors. TCRdb passed the reads through MiXCR, listing each CDR3 protein once. The table includes around 81,000 distinct CDR3 sequences, about 40% detected once. Here the sequenced sample was CD8+ T cells from cultured PBMCs, taken from culture after CMV antigen stimulation. Every receptor here comes from a human donor in good health (CMV status not recorded). Some clones in this sample may be carry-over from other donors' samples. CDR3s include the opening cysteine and the closing phenylalanine or tryptophan. The D gene is left open where the match is weak. Clone size, where shown, is once, few, many, or a class for clones that have expanded.

V gene,D gene,clone size,J gene,CDR3 protein,CDR3 DNA
TRBV6-2/TRBV6-3,-,-,TRBJ1-1,CASAGSKGGTEAFF,TGTGCCAGCGCCGGGTCTAAGGGTGGCACTGAAGCTTTCTTT
TRBV7-2,-,-,TRBJ2-7,CASSLSRHGTYEQYF,TGTGCCAGCAGCTTATCTCGCCACGGCACCTACGAGCAGTACTTC
TRBV6-6,TRBD2,-,TRBJ2-1,CASSYSPAGGSYNEQFF,TGTGCCAGCAGTTACTCCCCAGCGGGGGGTTCCTACAATGAGCAGTTCTTC
TRBV7-4,-,once,TRBJ2-5,CASTSPRDGGETQYF,TGTGCCAGCACCTCTCCAAGGGACGGGGGTGAGACCCAGTACTTC
TRBV7-2,TRBD2,-,TRBJ2-1,CASQRGPMGDEQFF,TGTGCCAGCCAGCGGGGCCCGATGGGGGATGAGCAGTTCTTC
TRBV2,TRBD1,-,TRBJ1-2,CAIDRAYGYTF,TGTGCCATAGACAGGGCCTATGGCTACACCTTC
TRBV5-6,TRBD1,-,TRBJ2-2,CASSFGTGEWELFF,TGTGCCAGCAGCTTCGGGACAGGGGAATGGGAGCTGTTTTTT
TRBV5-5,-,few,TRBJ2-7,CATAGGASYEQYF,TGTGCCACCGCAGGGGGGGCCTCCTACGAGCAGTACTTC
TRBV7-2,-,-,TRBJ1-2,CASRDGRADYGYTF,TGTGCCAGCAGAGATGGCAGGGCGGACTATGGCTACACCTTC
TRBV7-9,TRBD1,few,TRBJ1-3,CASSLAGTGIRNTIYF,TGTGCCAGCAGCTTAGCTGGGACAGGGATCCGAAACACCATATATTTT
TRBV7-3,TRBD2,-,TRBJ2-1,CASSPSGGQNEQFF,TGTGCCAGCAGCCCTAGCGGGGGCCAAAATGAGCAGTTCTTC
TRBV4-1,-,few,TRBJ2-1,CASSQDRPTYNEQFF,TGCGCCAGCAGCCAAGACAGACCAACCTACAATGAGCAGTTCTTC
TRBV7-2,-,-,TRBJ1-6,CASSLGSFEGNSPLHF,TGTGCCAGCAGCTTAGGAAGCTTTGAGGGGAATTCACCCCTCCACTTT
TRBV12-3/TRBV12-4,TRBD1,-,TRBJ1-5,CASSTRHEAGGSGQPQHF,TGTGCCAGCAGTACACGACACGAGGCAGGGGGATCGGGTCAGCCCCAGCATTTT
TRBV28,-,few,TRBJ2-7,CASSFPGELYEQYF,TGTGCCAGCAGTTTTCCCGGAGAACTCTACGAGCAGTACTTC
TRBV12-3/TRBV12-4,TRBD2,-,TRBJ2-3,CASNKIAGDSTDTQYF,TGTGCCAGCAACAAAATAGCGGGGGATAGCACAGATACGCAGTATTTT
TRBV28,-,few,TRBJ2-2,CASRDDQREWTGELFF,TGTGCCAGTCGGGACGACCAACGGGAGTGGACCGGGGAGCTGTTTTTT
TRBV5-1,TRBD2,few,TRBJ2-3,CASSIAAWTSGGGTDTQYF,TGCGCCAGCAGCATTGCAGCCTGGACTAGCGGGGGCGGCACAGATACGCAGTATTTT
TRBV28,-,once,TRBJ2-6,CASSPHASGANVLTF,TGTGCCAGCAGTCCACATGCCTCTGGGGCCAACGTCCTGACTTTC